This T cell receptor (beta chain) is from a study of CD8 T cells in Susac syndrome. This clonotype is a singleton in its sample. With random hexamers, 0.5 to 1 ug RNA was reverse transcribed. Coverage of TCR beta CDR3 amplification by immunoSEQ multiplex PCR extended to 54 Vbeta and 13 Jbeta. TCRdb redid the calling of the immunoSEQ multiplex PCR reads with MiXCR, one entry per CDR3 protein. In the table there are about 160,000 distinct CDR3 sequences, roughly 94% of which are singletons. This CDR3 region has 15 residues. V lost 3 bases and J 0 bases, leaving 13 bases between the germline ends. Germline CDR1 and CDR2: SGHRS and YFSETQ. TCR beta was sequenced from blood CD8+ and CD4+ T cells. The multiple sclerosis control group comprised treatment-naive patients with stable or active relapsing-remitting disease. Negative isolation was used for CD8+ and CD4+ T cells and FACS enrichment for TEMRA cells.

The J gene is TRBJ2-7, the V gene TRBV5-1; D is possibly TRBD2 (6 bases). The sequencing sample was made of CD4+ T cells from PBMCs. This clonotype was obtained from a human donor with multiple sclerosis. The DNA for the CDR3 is TGCGCCAGCAGCTCCAGTACTAGCCGCTCCTACGAGCAGTACTTC. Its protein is CASSSSTSRSYEQYF.